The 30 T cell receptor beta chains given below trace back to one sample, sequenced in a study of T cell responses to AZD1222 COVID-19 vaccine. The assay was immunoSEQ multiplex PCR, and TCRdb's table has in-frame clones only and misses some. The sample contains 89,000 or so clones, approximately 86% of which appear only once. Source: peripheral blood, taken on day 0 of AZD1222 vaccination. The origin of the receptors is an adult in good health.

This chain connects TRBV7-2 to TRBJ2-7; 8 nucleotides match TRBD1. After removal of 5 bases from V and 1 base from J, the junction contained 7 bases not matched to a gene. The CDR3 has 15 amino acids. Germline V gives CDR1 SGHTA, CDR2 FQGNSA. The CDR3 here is CASSITGGQSYEQYF. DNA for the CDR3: TGTGCCAGCAGCATCACAGGGGGTCAATCCTACGAGCAGTACTTC.

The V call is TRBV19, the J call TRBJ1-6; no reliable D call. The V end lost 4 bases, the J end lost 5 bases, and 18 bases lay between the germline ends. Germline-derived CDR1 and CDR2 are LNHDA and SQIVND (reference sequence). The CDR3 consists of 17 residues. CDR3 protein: CASSTLRGVADNSPLHF. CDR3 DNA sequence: TGTGCCAGTAGTACCTTAAGAGGCGTAGCGGATAATTCACCCCTCCACTTT.

This CDR3 reads CASSRPGYYTEAFF. The CDR3 DNA reads TGTGCCAGCAGCCGCCCCGGGTACTACACTGAAGCTTTCTTT. V gene TRBV6-2 or TRBV6-3 combines with J gene TRBJ1-1, with unresolved D. Germline V gene data show CDR1 as MNHEY and CDR2 as SVGEGT. V was cut by 6 bases and J by 3 bases, with 14 bases left in between. This CDR3 has 14 amino acids.

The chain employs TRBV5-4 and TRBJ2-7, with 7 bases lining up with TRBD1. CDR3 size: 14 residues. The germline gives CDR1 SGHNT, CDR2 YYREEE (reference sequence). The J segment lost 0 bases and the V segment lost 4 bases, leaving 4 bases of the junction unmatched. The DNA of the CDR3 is TGTGCCAGCAGCGTAAGACAGGGCTCCTACGAGCAGTACTTC. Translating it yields CASSVRQGSYEQYF.

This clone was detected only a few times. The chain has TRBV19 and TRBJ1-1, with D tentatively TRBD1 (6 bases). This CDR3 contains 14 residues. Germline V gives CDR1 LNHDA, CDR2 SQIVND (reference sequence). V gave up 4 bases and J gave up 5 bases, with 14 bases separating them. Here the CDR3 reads CASSTGQPRTEAFF. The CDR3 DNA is TGTGCCAGTAGTACCGGACAGCCCCGGACTGAAGCTTTCTTT.

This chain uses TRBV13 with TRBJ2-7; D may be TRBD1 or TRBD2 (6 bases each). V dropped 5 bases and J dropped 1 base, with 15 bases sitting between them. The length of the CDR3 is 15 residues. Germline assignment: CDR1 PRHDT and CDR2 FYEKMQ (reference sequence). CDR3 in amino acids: CASSPRGAGSYEQYF. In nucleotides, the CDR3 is TGTGCCAGCAGCCCGAGGGGGGCAGGGTCCTACGAGCAGTACTTC.

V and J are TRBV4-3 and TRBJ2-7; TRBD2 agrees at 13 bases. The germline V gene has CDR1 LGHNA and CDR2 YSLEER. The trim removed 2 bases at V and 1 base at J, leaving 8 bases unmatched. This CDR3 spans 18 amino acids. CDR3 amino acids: CASSQRLAGGQLSYEQYF. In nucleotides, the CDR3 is TGCGCCAGCAGCCAACGACTAGCGGGAGGCCAGTTATCCTACGAGCAGTACTTC.

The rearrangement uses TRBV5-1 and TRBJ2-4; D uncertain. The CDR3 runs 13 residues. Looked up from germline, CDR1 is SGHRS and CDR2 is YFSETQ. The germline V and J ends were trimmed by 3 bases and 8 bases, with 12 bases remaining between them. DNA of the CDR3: TGCGCCAGCAGCTCGGTAGGGTCCGACATTCAGTACTTC. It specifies CASSSVGSDIQYF.

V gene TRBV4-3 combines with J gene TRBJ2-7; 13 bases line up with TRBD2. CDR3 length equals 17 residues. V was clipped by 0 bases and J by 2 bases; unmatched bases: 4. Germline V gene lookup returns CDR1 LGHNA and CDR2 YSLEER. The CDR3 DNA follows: TGCGCCAGCAGCCAAGAACTACTAGCGGGAGGGCCCTACGAGCAGTACTTC. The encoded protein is CASSQELLAGGPYEQYF.

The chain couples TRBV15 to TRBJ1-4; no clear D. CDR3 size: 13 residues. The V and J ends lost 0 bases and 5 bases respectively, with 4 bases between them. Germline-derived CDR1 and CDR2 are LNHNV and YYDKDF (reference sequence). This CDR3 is CATSRDQNEKLFF. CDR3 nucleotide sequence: TGTGCCACCAGCAGAGACCAGAATGAAAAACTGTTTTTT.

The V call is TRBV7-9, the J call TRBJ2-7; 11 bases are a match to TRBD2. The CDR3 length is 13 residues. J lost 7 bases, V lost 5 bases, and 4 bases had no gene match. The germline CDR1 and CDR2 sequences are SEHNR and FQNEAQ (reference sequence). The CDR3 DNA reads TGTGCCAGCAGCCCAATAGCGGGAGGGGAGCAGTACTTC. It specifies CASSPIAGGEQYF.

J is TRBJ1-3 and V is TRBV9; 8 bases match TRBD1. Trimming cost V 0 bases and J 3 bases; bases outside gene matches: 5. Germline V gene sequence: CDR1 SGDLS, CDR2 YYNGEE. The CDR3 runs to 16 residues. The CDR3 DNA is TGTGCCAGCAGCGTAGCGCAGGGGGCGTTTGGAAACACCATATATTTT. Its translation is CASSVAQGAFGNTIYF. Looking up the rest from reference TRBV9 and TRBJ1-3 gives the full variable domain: DSGVTQTPKHLITATGQRVTLRCSPRSGDLSVYWYQQSLDQGLQFLIQYYNGEERAKGNILERFSAQQFPDLHSELNLSSLELGDSALYFCASSVAQGAFGNTIYFGEGSWLTVV.

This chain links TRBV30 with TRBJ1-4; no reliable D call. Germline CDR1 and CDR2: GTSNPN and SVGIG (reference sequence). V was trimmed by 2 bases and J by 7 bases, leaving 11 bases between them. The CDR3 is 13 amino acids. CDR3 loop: CAWSKQSGEKLFF. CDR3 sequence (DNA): TGTGCCTGGAGTAAGCAGTCCGGTGAAAAACTGTTTTTT. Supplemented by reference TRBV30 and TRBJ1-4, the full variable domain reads SQTIHQWPATLVQPVGSPLSLECTVEGTSNPNLYWYRQAAGRGLQLLFYSVGIGQISSEVPQNLSASRPQDRQFILSSKKLLLSDSGFYLCAWSKQSGEKLFFGSGTQLSVL.

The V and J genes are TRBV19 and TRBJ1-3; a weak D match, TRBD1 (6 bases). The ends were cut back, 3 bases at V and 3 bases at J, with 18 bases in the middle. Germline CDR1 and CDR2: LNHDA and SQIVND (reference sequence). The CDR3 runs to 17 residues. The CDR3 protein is CASSMAGRQAVGNTIYF. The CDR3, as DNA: TGTGCCAGTAGTATGGCGGGGAGACAGGCGGTTGGAAACACCATATATTTT.

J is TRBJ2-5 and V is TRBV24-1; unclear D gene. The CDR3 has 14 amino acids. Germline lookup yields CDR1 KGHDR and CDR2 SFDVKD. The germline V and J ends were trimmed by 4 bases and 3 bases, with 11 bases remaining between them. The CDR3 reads CATSDYDLKETQYF. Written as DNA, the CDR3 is TGTGCCACCAGTGACTACGACCTTAAAGAGACCCAGTACTTC.

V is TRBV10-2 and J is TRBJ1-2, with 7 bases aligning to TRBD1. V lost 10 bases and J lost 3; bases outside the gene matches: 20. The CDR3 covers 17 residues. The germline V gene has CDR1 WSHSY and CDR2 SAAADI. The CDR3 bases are TGCGCCAACCCAAGCCGGGACAGACCCCTGTTAGACTATGGCTACACCTTC. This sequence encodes CANPSRDRPLLDYGYTF.

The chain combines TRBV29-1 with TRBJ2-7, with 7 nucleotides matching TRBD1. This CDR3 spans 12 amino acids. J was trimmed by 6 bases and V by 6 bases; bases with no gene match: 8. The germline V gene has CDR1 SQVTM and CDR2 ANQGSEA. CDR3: CSVATQGPEQYF. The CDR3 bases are TGCAGCGTCGCCACACAGGGGCCCGAGCAGTACTTC.

The CDR3 loop is CASRPGRGGSPRETQYF. The DNA for the CDR3 is TGTGCCAGCAGGCCAGGTCGGGGCGGGAGCCCTCGGGAGACCCAGTACTTC. The genes are TRBV11-2 and TRBJ2-5; 7 nucleotides line up with TRBD2. This CDR3 contains 17 residues. Germline V gene sequence: CDR1 SGHAT, CDR2 FQNNGV. J gave up 5 bases and V 6 bases, and 18 bases lay outside the gene matches.

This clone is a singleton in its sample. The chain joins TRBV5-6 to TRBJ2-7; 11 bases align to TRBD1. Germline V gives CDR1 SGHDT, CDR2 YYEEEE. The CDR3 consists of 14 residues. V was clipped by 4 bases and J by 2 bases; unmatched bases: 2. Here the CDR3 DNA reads TGTGCCAGCAGCGGGGGACAGGGGGCCTACGAGCAGTACTTC. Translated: CASSGGQGAYEQYF.

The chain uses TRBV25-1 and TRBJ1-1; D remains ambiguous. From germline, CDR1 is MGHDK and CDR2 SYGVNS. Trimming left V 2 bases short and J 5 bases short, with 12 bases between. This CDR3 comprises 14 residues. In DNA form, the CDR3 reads TGTGCCAGCAGTGAACCGGGGTTATGGACTGAAGCTTTCTTT. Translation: CASSEPGLWTEAFF.

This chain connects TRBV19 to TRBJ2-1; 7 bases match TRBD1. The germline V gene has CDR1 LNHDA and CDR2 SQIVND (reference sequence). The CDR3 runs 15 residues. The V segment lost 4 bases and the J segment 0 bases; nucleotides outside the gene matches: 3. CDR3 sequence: CASSKGTVSYNEQFF. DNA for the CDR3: TGTGCCAGTAGTAAAGGGACAGTCTCCTACAATGAGCAGTTCTTC.

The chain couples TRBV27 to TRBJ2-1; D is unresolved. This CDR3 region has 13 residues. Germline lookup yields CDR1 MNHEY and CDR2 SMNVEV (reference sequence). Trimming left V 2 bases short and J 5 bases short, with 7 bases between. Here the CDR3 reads CASSLSSNNEQFF. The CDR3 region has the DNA TGTGCCAGCAGTTTAAGCAGCAACAATGAGCAGTTCTTC.

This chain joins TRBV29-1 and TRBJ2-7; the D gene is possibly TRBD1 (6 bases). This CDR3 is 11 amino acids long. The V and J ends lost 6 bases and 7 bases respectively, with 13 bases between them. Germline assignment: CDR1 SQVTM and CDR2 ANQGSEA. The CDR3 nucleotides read TGCAGCGTCGGGACACCGGGGGAGCAGTACTTC. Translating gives CSVGTPGEQYF.

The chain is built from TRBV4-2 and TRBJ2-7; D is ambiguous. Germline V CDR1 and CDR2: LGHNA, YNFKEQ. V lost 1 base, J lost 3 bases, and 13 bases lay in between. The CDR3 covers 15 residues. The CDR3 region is CASSQGDGNFYEQYF. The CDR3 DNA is TGTGCCAGCAGCCAAGGTGATGGGAATTTCTACGAGCAGTACTTC.

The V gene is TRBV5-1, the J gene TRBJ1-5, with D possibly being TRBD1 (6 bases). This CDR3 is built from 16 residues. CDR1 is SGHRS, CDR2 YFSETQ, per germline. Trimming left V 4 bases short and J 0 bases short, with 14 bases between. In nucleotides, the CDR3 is TGCGCCAGCAGCCCCTCAGGGGTTTATAGCAATCAGCCCCAGCATTTT. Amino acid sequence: CASSPSGVYSNQPQHF.

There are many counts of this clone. The CDR3 DNA reads as TGTGCCAGCAGTCCAGCGGGAGCGACTGAGACCCAGTACTTC. This sequence encodes CASSPAGATETQYF. This chain joins TRBV6-5 and TRBJ2-5; 8 nucleotides agree with TRBD2. The CDR3 covers 14 residues. Unmatched junction bases numbered 7, after V lost 5 bases and J lost 5 bases. Germline CDR1 MNHEY, CDR2 SVGAGI.

The CDR3 bases are TGCGCCAGCAGCCAAGGTCCGAGCTCCTACGAGCAGTACTTC. As protein: CASSQGPSSYEQYF. This chain links TRBV4-1 with TRBJ2-7; D is ambiguous. Looked up from germline, CDR1 is MGHRA and CDR2 is YSYEKL. This CDR3 is built from 14 residues. The germline V and J ends were trimmed by 1 base and 0 bases, with 7 bases remaining between them.

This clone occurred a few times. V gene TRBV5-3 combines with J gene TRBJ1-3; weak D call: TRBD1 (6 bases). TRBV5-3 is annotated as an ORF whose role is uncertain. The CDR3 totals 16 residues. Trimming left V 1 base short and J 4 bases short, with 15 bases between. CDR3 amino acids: CARSLSAGAQGNTIYF. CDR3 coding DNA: TGTGCCAGAAGCTTGTCTGCGGGGGCGCAGGGAAACACCATATATTTT.

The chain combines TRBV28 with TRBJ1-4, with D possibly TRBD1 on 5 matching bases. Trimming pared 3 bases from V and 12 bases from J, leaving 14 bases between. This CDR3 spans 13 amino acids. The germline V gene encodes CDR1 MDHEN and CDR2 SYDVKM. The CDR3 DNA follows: TGTGCCAGCAGTTTTTGGCAGGGAGAGGAACTGTTTTTT. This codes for CASSFWQGEELFF. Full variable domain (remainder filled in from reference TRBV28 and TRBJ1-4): DVKVTQSSRYLVKRTGEKVFLECVQDMDHENMFWYRQDPGLGLRLIYFSYDVKMKEKGDIPEGYSVSREKKERFSLILESASTNQTSMYLCASSFWQGEELFFGSGTQLSVL.

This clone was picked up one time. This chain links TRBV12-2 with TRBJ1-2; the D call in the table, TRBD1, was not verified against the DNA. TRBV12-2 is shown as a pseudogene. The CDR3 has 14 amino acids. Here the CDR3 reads CASRFRTGPYGYTF. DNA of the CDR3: TGTGCAAGTCGCTTTCGGACAGGGCCCTATGGCTACACCTTC.